This TCR beta chain was recorded in a study of cytomegalovirus exposure and HLA in healthy donors. General observations from the study: The authors later found TCR association rates varying by HLA locus, with DRB1 most and HLA-C fewest. Indistinguishability led to the exclusion of some V segments, TRBV6-2 and TRBV6-3 included. An analysis that was carried out later associated 16,000 or so TCR beta sequences with HLA alleles at 0.05 false discovery rate.

Primers for the PCR totalled 60 Vbeta and 13 Jbeta. TCRdb keeps only in-frame clones here, not all; method: immunoSEQ multiplex PCR. Counted here are about 110,000 clones, around two thirds occurring once; the ten biggest clones make up 3% to 4.5%. A remark on this clone: The target antigen is unknown.

The CDR3 has 15 amino acids. The junction had 4 bases not matched to a gene; V was cut back by 0 bases and J by 4 bases. In germline, CDR1 is SGHRS, CDR2 YFSETQ. The sequencing sample was made of PBMCs. The receptor's source is a man in his thirties or forties in good health and CMV-seropositive. The chain uses TRBV5-1 and TRBJ1-1; 9 bases match TRBD1. For the CDR3, the DNA is TGCGCCAGCAGCTTGGAGACAGGGGGGGCCACTGAAGCTTTCTTT. Translating gives CASSLETGGATEAFF. Full variable domain (missing parts from reference TRBV5-1 and TRBJ1-1): KAGVTQTPRYLIKTRGQQVTLSCSPISGHRSVSWYQQTPGQGLQFLFEYFSETQRNKGNFPGRFSGRQFSNSRSEMNVSTLELGDSALYLCASSLETGGATEAFFGQGTRLTVV.